This T cell receptor beta chain was recorded in a study of CD8 T cells in ankylosing spondylitis (dated 2017 in TCRdb). General notes on the study: The study profiled T cell receptor beta repertoires in healthy donors and ankylosing spondylitis patients to find disease-linked TCR variants. The whole study cohort included some 100 healthy donors and around 24 ankylosing spondylitis patients. Peripheral blood was sampled, and synovial fluid was also collected from ankylosing spondylitis patients. Overall results and qualifications from the work: A TCR beta motif of fewer than 10 highly homologous amino acid variants appeared characteristic of blood from ankylosing spondylitis patients. Some motif variants had previously been reported in the synovial fluid and blood of reactive arthritis patients, which suggests shared mechanisms of disease initiation. Significant enrichment of the disease-linked clones was reported in matched synovial fluid samples from ankylosing spondylitis patients. In peripheral blood, the disease-linked clones were found at relatively low frequencies and had a CD8+ phenotype.

To note about this clonotype: Its antigen specificity is not known. With a much larger clone just one base away, this may be a read error. A read error is likely, as this CDR3 ends without the conserved phenylalanine or tryptophan.

Data came from an Illumina HiSeq 2500. TCR beta libraries were prepared by quantitative 5'-RACE with molecular barcodes. The authors' analysis ran thus. Disease-linked TCR variants were identified with a new computational method built on a probabilistic model of VDJ rearrangement. The public reads were run again by TCRdb, first through fastp at Q25 and then through MiXCR, and only productive beta chains were kept. Each entry merges the rows of one CDR3 protein and shows their most common DNA and genes. The V and J calls, along with clone size, are taken from TCRdb and not from the paper's own processing. Present in this sample are approximately 540,000 distinct CDR3 sequences, roughly 13% of which were seen just once. In total, the top ten clones hold 6.8% of the sample. The receptor's source is a male donor with ankylosing spondylitis. The sample comprised blood, either unsorted or a sorted T cell fraction (not recorded which).

The encoded CDR3 is CASSPTGANNEQFY. In nucleotides, the sequence is TGTGCCAGCTCACCAACCGGGGCTAACAATGAGCAGTTCTAC. Recombination joined TRBV18 with TRBJ2-1; the D element could tentatively be TRBD1 or TRBD2, as 5 bases agree for each. CDR1 is given as KGHSH and CDR2 as LQKENI, both from the germline V gene. The CDR3 contains 14 residues when both ends are counted. Only the CDR3 DNA is retained, 42 bases long and in frame from the first base. V is reduced by 2 bases and J by 5 bases, leaving a spacing of 10 bases between them.